This TCR beta chain appears in the sequencing data of a study of beta chain features in type 1 diabetes listed by TCRdb under 2018. About the full investigation: Patients and healthy donors did not differ in mean age, gender distribution, total cell number or subset yield. A total of around 110,000,000 sorted cells were examined across all samples, and RNA yield correlated strongly with the number of cells per subset. In the study, recently diagnosed type 1 diabetes patients and matched healthy donors were compared on the TCRB repertoires of their sorted circulating CD4+ T cell subsets. Naive and central memory subsets were obtained from all 30 or so donors, but regulatory and stem cell-like memory subsets were isolated from only 8 patients and 8 healthy donors.

Each donor gave one peripheral blood draw, averaging approximately 110 mL, which was collected into heparinised tubes. Using a panel that included CD45RO, CCR7, CD25, CD127, CD95 and CD27, naive, central memory, regulatory and stem cell-like memory CD4+ T cells were sorted on a BD FACSAria II. Purity was above 95% for every sorted population. Right away, PBMCs were isolated by Lymphoprep density gradient centrifugation and were stained directly, with no culture step. So that batch effects would be minimized, each experiment stained and sorted samples in pairs, pairing one healthy donor with one patient. The entire isolated RNA was reverse transcribed using the High Capacity cDNA Reverse Transcription Kit, and thus expressed TCRB transcripts were sequenced. Deep immunoSEQ sequencing was performed on naive, central memory and regulatory T cell samples, with an average of roughly 3.3 million total reads per sample. Sorted cells were lysed in RLT buffer, and RNA was extracted using DNase-treated RNeasy Micro or Mini kits according to cell number. Each cell subset was processed separately to prevent cross-contamination, with patient and healthy donor samples processed together. The immunoSEQ multiplex PCR was used to amplify TCRB sequences from cDNA, generating 87-bp fragments that spanned the CDR3 region. Amplicons were sequenced on the Illumina HiSeq platform. Regarding the original processing steps: PCR bias was computationally corrected using synthetic template baselines, reads within Hamming distance 2 were collapsed, and singletons that could not be merged were discarded. By aligning reads against IMGT, V, D and J genes, CDR3 length, and insertions or deletions at six rearrangement sites were assigned. Clonotype counts were normalized to sorted cell number within each subset before computing true diversity and Gini coefficients with the tcR R package. The overlap coefficient, calculated on TCRB nucleotide sequences, was used to measure repertoire sharing. Sourced from immuneACCESS, this table was stored by TCRdb with only in-frame sequences that have V and J called. A share of the clones is absent; for the studies checked, an unresolved V gene accounts for under half, and the remainder has no known explanation. V and J calls and clone size follow that table, whereas D and trimming were derived from the DNA. The sample contains over 150,000 clones, around 8% of them found a single time. Approximately 0.93% of the sample goes to the ten largest clones.

What the work shows at the level of the full study, not this receptor alone: In all four CD4+ subsets, TCRB CDR3 length was moderately but significantly shorter in type 1 diabetes patients. Only small numbers of individuals were included in the HLA sub-analyses, which left unresolved whether HLA type had any influence on TCRB rearrangement. At VDJ recombination sites, patients with type 1 diabetes made fewer insertions and deleted more nucleotides, a pattern implying thymic rearrangement abnormalities. Shorter templates might have been favored by PCR, but patient and control samples were amplified and corrected together, so both groups would have been affected equally by any skew. Because cDNA was sequenced instead of genomic DNA, activated cells with high expression could be over-represented, although the groups did not differ in activation or CD3 levels. Naive, central memory and regulatory TCRB repertoires appeared to be more alike among patients than among healthy donors.

CDR1 and CDR2 are read off the germline V gene as MDHEN and SYDVKM. Relative to germline, V is 4 bases shorter and J is 2 bases shorter, with 10 bases between their ends. The CDR3 numbers 14 residues from cysteine through phenylalanine. Just the 42-base CDR3 DNA is kept, in frame starting at base 1. This clone was recorded a few times. Its antigen specificity is not known. No much larger clonotype is one base removed from it; base qualities were not supplied. The sequence came from a woman in her 40s with type 1 diabetes. Sample: central memory CD4+ T cells from blood. Recombination connected TRBV28 to TRBJ2-3; TRBD2 is a possible D gene, resting on 6 matching bases. The CDR3 region: CASSSGGITDTQYF. The nucleotide sequence reads TGTGCCAGCAGTTCCGGCGGGATCACAGATACGCAGTATTTT.